This T cell receptor beta chain was sequenced in a study of blood T cell repertoires in COVID-19. Study summary: Donors in the United States, Italy and Spain gave samples during acute or convalescent COVID-19.

Germline V gives CDR1 MDHEN, CDR2 SYDVKM. The CDR3 has 12 amino acids. V gave up 7 bases and J gave up 1 base, with 5 bases separating them. Participant ages covered roughly 18 to 89 years across 24 US areas. Researchers sorted participants into cohorts using their self-reported clinical history. As handled by the study authors: Estimation of nucleated cell counts relied on the amplification of reference gene primers. The table came from immunoSEQ multiplex PCR; TCRdb's copy has only in-frame clones and leaves some out. The V and J calls and the clone size are those of that table, but D and trimming were determined from the DNA. The sample has just over 300,000 clones; roughly 90% are singletons.

The gene calls are TRBV28 and TRBJ1-5; D unresolved. The sequence derives from a woman under 30 with acute COVID-19. The sequenced material came from PBMCs or T cells enriched from blood (not recorded which). The CDR3 loop is CASNGSNQPQHF. Written as DNA, the CDR3 is TGTGCCAGCAACGGGAGCAATCAGCCCCAGCATTTT. The complete variable domain, with remaining parts taken from reference TRBV28 and TRBJ1-5, reads DVKVTQSSRYLVKRTGEKVFLECVQDMDHENMFWYRQDPGLGLRLIYFSYDVKMKEKGDIPEGYSVSREKKERFSLILESASTNQTSMYLCASNGSNQPQHFGDGTRLSIL.